This T cell receptor (beta chain) originates from a study of PD-1 blockade in mismatch repair-deficient tumors. About the research overall: Enrolled about 2013-2016, patients had progressing, pretreated mismatch repair-deficient cancers of about a dozen types.

As concerns this clone: Its cognate antigen is unknown.

Profiling relied on immunoSEQ multiplex PCR, and the TCRdb table lists in-frame clones only, not all of them. There are 130,000 or so clones in the sample; roughly nine tenths occur only once, and 13% lies in the top ten. The CDR3 length is 14 residues. J lost 3 bases, V lost 3 bases, and 6 bases had no gene match. Germline CDR1 reads SGHDT; CDR2 reads YYEEEE. Study conclusions and caveats: Tumor-resident clones, often undetectable pretreatment in blood, expanded then contracted after pembrolizumab.

PCR or immunohistochemistry showed mismatch repair deficiency in every enrolled patient. TCRs were sequenced from a few patients responding to pembrolizumab. The chain recombines TRBV5-6 with TRBJ2-7, with 7 positions matching TRBD1. The receptor was derived from an adult with mismatch repair-deficient cancer. Specimen: peripheral blood, collected 44 weeks after starting pembrolizumab. CDR3 DNA sequence: TGTGCCAGCAGCTCACAGGGGTACCTCTACGAGCAGTACTTC. This translates into CASSSQGYLYEQYF.